This TCR beta chain was captured in a study of CD8 T cell repertoires and HIV-1 epitope variants. TCRdb keeps only in-frame clones here, not all; method: immunoSEQ multiplex PCR. The sample yields 80,000 to 95,000 clones, just under 75% seen once. Deletions cut 0 bases from V and 5 bases from J, with 11 bases between. The CDR3 covers 14 residues. CDR1 and CDR2 (germline): LGHNA, YSLEER. This sequence joins TRBV4-3 and TRBJ2-7; D may be TRBD2 (6 bases). This sequence originates from a male donor with HIV. The sample was uncultured baseline CD8+ T cells from peripheral blood mononuclear cells (PBMCs). DNA for the CDR3: TGCGCCAGCAGCCAAGATGGAGGGGACCACGAGCAGTACTTC. Protein sequence: CASSQDGGDHEQYF.